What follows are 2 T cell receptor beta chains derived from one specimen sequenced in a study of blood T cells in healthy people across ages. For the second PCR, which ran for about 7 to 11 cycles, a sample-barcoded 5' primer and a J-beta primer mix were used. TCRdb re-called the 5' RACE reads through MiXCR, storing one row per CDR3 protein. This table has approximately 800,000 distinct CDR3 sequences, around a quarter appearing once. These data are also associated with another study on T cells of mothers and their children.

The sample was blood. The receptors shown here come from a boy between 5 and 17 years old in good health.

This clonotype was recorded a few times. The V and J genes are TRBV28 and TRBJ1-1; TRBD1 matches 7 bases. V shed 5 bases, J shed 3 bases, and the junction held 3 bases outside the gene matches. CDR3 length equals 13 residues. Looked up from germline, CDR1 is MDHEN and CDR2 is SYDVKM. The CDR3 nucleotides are TGTGCCAGCAGTACAGGGGTAGACACTGAAGCTTTCTTT. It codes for CASSTGVDTEAFF.

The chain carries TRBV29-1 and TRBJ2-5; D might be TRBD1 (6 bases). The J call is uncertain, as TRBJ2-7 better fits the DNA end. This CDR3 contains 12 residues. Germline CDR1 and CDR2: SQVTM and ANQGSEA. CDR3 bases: TGCAGCGTTGTTCAGGGGACCTACGAGCAGTACTTC. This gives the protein CSVVQGTYEQYF.